These T cell receptor beta chains were read from a single sample in a study of blood T cell repertoires in COVID-19. Sequencing used immunoSEQ multiplex PCR; TCRdb keeps in-frame clones, though not all of them. The data hold under 150,000 clones, with roughly 85% observed a single time. Specimen: peripheral blood. These receptors were obtained from a human donor in a cohort sampled during active COVID-19. The CDR3 runs from the conserved cysteine through the conserved F or W. D genes are given only for firm matches. The size of a clone is reported for some rows only, either as once, few or many, or as a class for expanded clones.

>.|TRBD2|TRBJ2-1|TRBV11-2
CASSLDHGGADEQFF
TGTGCCAGCAGCTTAGATCACGGGGGGGCCGATGAGCAGTTCTTC
>.|TRBD2|TRBJ2-1|TRBV5-1
CASSIGGGSYNEQFF
TGCGCCAGCAGCATAGGCGGGGGGTCCTACAATGAGCAGTTCTTC
>once|TRBD1|TRBJ2-4|TRBV27
CASSSPGQGDIQYF
TGTGCCAGCAGTTCTCCGGGACAGGGTGACATTCAGTACTTC
>.|.|TRBJ1-1|TRBV7-3
CASSSTGGGTEAFF
TGTGCCAGCAGCTCAACGGGGGGTGGCACTGAAGCTTTCTTT
>.|.|TRBJ2-7|TRBV11-2
CASSLVLDMSSYEQYF
TGTGCCAGCAGCTTAGTTCTGGACATGAGCTCCTACGAGCAGTACTTC
>.|TRBD1|TRBJ2-2|TRBV5-4
CASSYRDRGPGGELFF
TGTGCCAGCAGCTATCGGGACAGGGGGCCTGGCGGGGAGCTGTTTTTT
>.|TRBD2|TRBJ2-3|TRBV7-2
CASSRGGAVDTQYF
TGTGCCAGCAGTCGCGGGGGGGCTGTAGATACGCAGTATTTT
>few|.|TRBJ1-4|TRBV5-8
CASSLGRGGEKLFF
TGTGCCAGCAGCTTGGGCAGGGGCGGCGAAAAACTGTTTTTT
>.|TRBD1|TRBJ1-1|TRBV10-3
CAISDQGGNTEAFF
TGTGCCATCAGTGACCAGGGGGGTAACACTGAAGCTTTCTTT
>.|.|TRBJ1-2|TRBV20-1
CSASRGRKSGGYTF
TGCAGTGCTAGTCGGGGTAGGAAAAGCGGTGGCTACACCTTC
>.|TRBD1|TRBJ1-4|TRBV30
CAWRPTGTGSEKLFF
TGTGCCTGGAGACCTACCGGGACAGGGAGTGAAAAACTGTTTTTT
>.|TRBD1|TRBJ1-1|TRBV3-1/TRBV3-2
CASSLRGEAFF
TGTGCCAGCAGCCTCAGGGGGGAAGCTTTCTTT
>.|.|TRBJ2-5|TRBV5-1
CASSFGENRYF
TGCGCCAGCAGCTTCGGAGAGAACCGGTACTTC
>few|TRBD1|TRBJ1-2|TRBV5-6
CASSSGQNYGYTF
TGTGCCAGCAGCTCGGGACAGAACTATGGCTACACCTTC
>.|TRBD1|TRBJ1-6|TRBV27
CASSLRQGNSPLHF
TGTGCCAGCAGTTTACGACAGGGAAATTCACCCCTCCACTTT
>.|TRBD1|TRBJ2-5|TRBV30
CAWSYRGLRGETQYF
TGTGCCTGGAGTTACAGGGGGCTGAGAGGAGAGACCCAGTACTTC
>.|.|TRBJ2-1|TRBV4-1
CASSRLPYNEQFF
TGCGCCAGCAGCCGACTACCCTACAATGAGCAGTTCTTC